Presented here are 20 T cell receptor beta chains from one specimen sequenced in a study of early T cells in non-severe SARS-CoV-2 infection. TCRdb re-derived calls from the 5' RACE reads in MiXCR, one entry per CDR3 protein. The data hold 45,000 or so distinct CDR3 sequences, with about 4% observed a single time. Sample: whole blood. These receptors were collected from an adult who was a healthcare worker with PCR-confirmed SARS-CoV-2 infection or an uninfected control (not recorded which).

Ten or more counts support this clonotype. CDR3 amino acids: CASSPHAGGPTEAFF. The CDR3, as DNA: TGTGCCAGCTCACCACATGCAGGGGGCCCCACTGAAGCTTTCTTT. The chain joins TRBV18 to TRBJ1-1; 8 nucleotides agree with TRBD1. This CDR3 contains 15 residues. After removal of 1 base from V and 4 bases from J, the junction contained 5 bases not matched to a gene. From germline, CDR1 is KGHSH and CDR2 LQKENI.

At least ten counts were recorded for this clonotype. DNA for the CDR3: TGTGCCACTAACAGCAGGGGGCCTAATGAAAAACTGTTTTTT. The encoded protein is CATNSRGPNEKLFF. This chain connects TRBV19 to TRBJ1-4; 8 bases line up with TRBD1. This CDR3 has 14 amino acids. CDR1 and CDR2 from the germline V gene are LNHDA and SQIVND (reference sequence). V was pared by 10 bases and J by 3 bases, with 7 bases of the junction left unmatched.

There are many counts of this clonotype. The chain links TRBV18 to TRBJ1-1; possibly TRBD1 for D (5 bases). The V gene lost 4 bases and the J gene lost 3 bases, with 9 bases spanning the gap. This CDR3 spans 13 amino acids. CDR1 KGHSH and CDR2 LQKENI come from the germline V gene. CDR3 nucleotide sequence: TGTGCCAGCTCACAAGGAGGGGACACTGAAGCTTTCTTT. Residues: CASSQGGDTEAFF.

This clonotype was detected many times. J is TRBJ2-7 and V is TRBV7-8; the match to TRBD2 covers 15 bases. Per germline, CDR1 SGHVS and CDR2 FQNEAQ. This CDR3 is built from 16 residues. J was trimmed by 5 bases and V by 4 bases; bases with no gene match: 6. DNA for the CDR3: TGTGCCAGCAGCTGGGGACTAGCGGGAGGACCCCACGAGCAGTACTTC. This translates into CASSWGLAGGPHEQYF.

This clonotype was picked up many times. The CDR3 reads CASSPSGARTDTQYF. Here the CDR3 DNA reads TGTGCCAGCAGCCCTAGCGGGGCCCGCACAGATACGCAGTATTTT. The chain employs TRBV7-9 and TRBJ2-3, with TRBD2 matching 9 bases. CDR1 and CDR2 from the germline V gene are SEHNR and FQNEAQ (reference sequence). The CDR3 sequence is 15 residues long. V dropped 5 bases and J dropped 1; count of bases not matched to a gene: 4.

Points on this clonotype: This may arise from a read error, as a much more abundant clone is one base away. The J gene is TRBJ2-5, the V gene TRBV30, with unresolved D. CDR3 length: 14 amino acids. Germline CDR1 reads GTSNPN; CDR2 reads SVGIG (reference sequence). The CDR3 sequence is CAWSVKQLQVTQYF. For the CDR3, the DNA is TGTGCCTGGAGTGTAAAGCAGCTACAAGTGACCCAGTACTTC.

This clonotype has a count of ten or more. The chain is built from TRBV7-9 and TRBJ2-2; 7 bases are a match to TRBD1. CDR1 and CDR2 (germline): SEHNR, FQNEAQ (reference sequence). The CDR3 consists of 15 residues. V was clipped by 5 bases and J by 0 bases; unmatched bases: 3. DNA of the CDR3: TGTGCCAGCAGCGCTGGACAGGCGAACACCGGGGAGCTGTTTTTT. Its translation is CASSAGQANTGELFF.

This clonotype was found many times. J is TRBJ2-1 and V is TRBV7-6; 12 nucleotides agree with TRBD2. V trimming: 5 bases; J trimming: 8 bases; junction bases outside the gene matches: 10. The CDR3 is 16 amino acids. Germline V gives CDR1 SGHVS, CDR2 FNYEAQ. In DNA form, the CDR3 reads TGTGCCAGCAGCCTCGCTAGCGGGAGGGCCTCGGATGAGCAGTTCTTC. Its protein product is CASSLASGRASDEQFF.

There are many counts of this clonotype. This rearrangement joins TRBV20-1 to TRBJ2-1; D unresolved. Germline CDR1 DFQATT, CDR2 SNEGSKA (reference sequence). CDR3 length: 11 residues. V lost 1 base, J lost 7 bases, and 5 bases lay in between. Here the CDR3 DNA reads TGCAGTGCTAGAGCGGATAATGAGCAGTTCTTC. As protein: CSARADNEQFF.

This clonotype was found many times. V is TRBV7-3 and J is TRBJ2-1; D is unclear. This CDR3 has 16 amino acids. V gave up 0 bases and J gave up 0 bases, with 9 bases separating them. Germline assignment: CDR1 SGHTA and CDR2 FQGTGA. CDR3 loop: CASSLTGQSSYNEQFF. CDR3 in DNA: TGTGCCAGCAGCTTAACTGGCCAGAGCTCCTACAATGAGCAGTTCTTC. Combining the CDR3 with reference TRBV7-3 and TRBJ2-1 gives the whole variable domain GAGVSQTPSNKVTEKGKYVELRCDPISGHTALYWYRQSLGQGPEFLIYFQGTGAADDSGLPNDRFFAVRPEGSVSTLKIQRTERGDSAVYLCASSLTGQSSYNEQFFGPGTRLTVL.

This clonotype was recorded many times. V is TRBV19 and J is TRBJ2-7; TRBD2 matches at 8 bases. The germline gives CDR1 LNHDA, CDR2 SQIVND (reference sequence). The CDR3 has 15 residues. With 6 bases clipped from V and 0 bases from J, the junction kept 7 bases outside the gene matches. The CDR3 reads CASRTAGTSSYEQYF. The CDR3 region has the DNA TGTGCCAGTAGAACCGCCGGGACTAGCTCCTACGAGCAGTACTTC.

This chain joins TRBV28 and TRBJ2-1, with a tentative D call TRBD1 (6 bases). The CDR3 length is 15 residues. V was cut by 4 bases and J by 0 bases, with 10 bases left in between. The germline V gene encodes CDR1 MDHEN and CDR2 SYDVKM. The CDR3 DNA sequence: TGTGCCAGCAGTTCAGGGGCGGCCTCCTACAATGAGCAGTTCTTC. Amino acids: CASSSGAASYNEQFF.

This clonotype was seen many times. The chain links TRBV7-9 to TRBJ1-2, with unresolved D. Trimming took 5 bases from V and 4 from J, leaving 5 bases between them. The CDR3 is made up of 11 amino acids. The germline V gene has CDR1 SEHNR and CDR2 FQNEAQ (reference sequence). As DNA, the CDR3 is TGTGCCAGCAGCCTAATCTATGGCTACACCTTC. It specifies CASSLIYGYTF.

The table lists this clonotype with many counts. The chain employs TRBV11-2 and TRBJ2-1; D uncertain. The germline V gene encodes CDR1 SGHAT and CDR2 FQNNGV. The CDR3 has 17 amino acids. Trimming left V 0 bases short and J 0 bases short, with 12 bases between. CDR3 residues: CASSLDNQAVSYNEQFF. CDR3 bases: TGTGCCAGCAGCTTAGATAATCAGGCAGTCTCCTACAATGAGCAGTTCTTC.

This clonotype was picked up a small number of times. This chain links TRBV11-2 with TRBJ1-2, with D unclear. The germline gives CDR1 SGHAT, CDR2 FQNNGV. CDR3 length: 13 residues. The V end lost 0 bases, the J end lost 2 bases, and 4 bases lay between the germline ends. The CDR3 nucleotides read TGTGCCAGCAGCTTAGATATGAACTATGGCTACACCTTC. This encodes CASSLDMNYGYTF.

This clonotype was seen at least ten times. The chain carries TRBV12-3 or TRBV12-4 and TRBJ2-1; D is unclear. The CDR3 spans 13 residues. The V gene lost 3 bases and the J gene lost 8 bases, with 11 bases spanning the gap. As DNA, the CDR3 is TGTGCCAGCAGTTTTTACCTCGCCCATGAGCAGTTCTTC. Amino acid sequence: CASSFYLAHEQFF.

This clonotype was observed many times. This chain uses TRBV7-8 with TRBJ2-5, with 9 nucleotides matching TRBD2. Germline values: CDR1 SGHVS, CDR2 FQNEAQ. V lost 1 base, J lost 5 bases, and 5 bases stayed unmatched. There are 15 residues in the CDR3. The DNA of the CDR3 is TGTGCCAGCAGCTTAGTCCGCGGGGGGGCGGAGACCCAGTACTTC. Its translation: CASSLVRGGAETQYF.

This clonotype was found many times. The J gene is TRBJ1-4, the V gene TRBV5-5, with 7 bases aligning to TRBD1. The V segment lost 4 bases and the J segment 6 bases; nucleotides outside the gene matches: 12. Germline CDR1 reads SGHKS; CDR2 reads YYEKEE (reference sequence). This CDR3 spans 16 amino acids. CDR3 DNA sequence: TGTGCCAGCAGCCCGGGACAGCTCACGGTGGATGAAAAACTGTTTTTT. Protein sequence: CASSPGQLTVDEKLFF.

This clonotype was counted ten times or more. This chain connects TRBV6-5 to TRBJ1-1; D possibly corresponds to TRBD1 (5 bases). Trimming left V 6 bases short and J 7 bases short, with 18 bases between. Germline lookup yields CDR1 MNHEY and CDR2 SVGAGI. This CDR3 is built from 14 residues. The CDR3, as DNA: TGTGCCAGCAGACCGGGACGGGGAACAATTGAAGCTTTCTTT. As protein: CASRPGRGTIEAFF.

This clonotype was seen at least ten times. The gene calls are TRBV20-1 and TRBJ2-1; no clear D gene. The CDR3 runs 15 residues. Germline CDR1 is DFQATT and CDR2 is SNEGSKA (reference sequence). V lost 0 bases and J 4 bases, leaving 13 bases between the germline ends. The CDR3 spells CSARDQEGPYNEQFF. CDR3 nucleotide sequence: TGCAGTGCTAGAGATCAAGAAGGACCTTACAATGAGCAGTTCTTC.